This T cell receptor beta chain was sequenced in a study of OX40 agonist ivuxolimab in advanced cancers. Only in-frame clones appear in the TCRdb table, and some are missing; sequencing was by immunoSEQ multiplex PCR. The sample shows approximately 60,000 clones, roughly 84% of them seen only once. This clone was seen just once. Its specificity is unknown. Study observations and caveats: Patients with a partial response at 0.1-3.0 mg/kg had among the lowest clonal expansion.

The sequence was collected from an adult with an advanced solid tumor such as melanoma, head and neck, liver or kidney cancer. The input for sequencing was CD4+ or CD8+ T cells sorted from blood, taken in a trial of the OX40 agonist ivuxolimab.

The DNA for the CDR3 is TGTGCCAGCAGCTTGGACGGGAATCAGCCCCAGCATTTT. Translated: CASSLDGNQPQHF. This chain joins TRBV5-4 and TRBJ1-5; D gene unclear. This CDR3 region has 13 residues. Trimming cost V 0 bases and J 4 bases, with 5 bases left between them. The germline CDR1 and CDR2 sequences are SGHNT and YYREEE (reference sequence).